What follows are 10 T cell receptor beta chains derived from one specimen sequenced in a study of blood T cell repertoires in COVID-19. Assay: immunoSEQ multiplex PCR; the TCRdb copy retains only in-frame clones and omits some. The sample consists of approximately 100,000 clones, 80% of them appearing once. Sequenced: peripheral blood. These TCRs come from a human donor in a cohort sampled during active or convalescent COVID-19.

The chain joins TRBV6-5 to TRBJ2-7; 7 bases are shared with TRBD2. Trimming removed 6 bases from V and 0 bases from J; junction bases left unmatched: 8. Germline CDR1 is MNHEY and CDR2 is SVGAGI. The CDR3 is 15 residues long. CDR3 nucleotides: TGTGCCAGCAGACGCAATCTAGCGGACTCCTACGAGCAGTACTTC. Translating gives CASRRNLADSYEQYF.

This chain uses TRBV7-2 with TRBJ2-3, with D tentatively TRBD2 (6 bases). This CDR3 spans 16 amino acids. Trimming took 7 bases from V and 4 from J, leaving 21 bases between them. Per germline, CDR1 SGHTA and CDR2 FQGNSA. CDR3 DNA: TGTGCCAGCACCCCTGGTCGGCGGGGTAGTTCAGATACGCAGTATTTT. The encoded protein is CASTPGRRGSSDTQYF.

This chain connects TRBV9 to TRBJ2-1; 11 bases line up with TRBD2. The ends lost 4 bases at V and 15 bases at J; junction bases unmatched: 9. Germline V lookup: CDR1 SGDLS, CDR2 YYNGEE. This CDR3 spans 13 amino acids. The CDR3 protein is CASSPTSGSSLFF. Here the CDR3 DNA reads TGTGCCAGCAGCCCCACTAGCGGGAGTAGTCTGTTCTTC.

The CDR3 protein is CASSLGAGASQHF. As DNA, the CDR3 is TGTGCCAGCAGCTTAGGAGCAGGTGCGTCCCAGCATTTT. The chain couples TRBV7-2 to TRBJ1-5, with unresolved D. This CDR3 region has 13 residues. The V and J ends lost 1 base and 11 bases respectively, with 12 bases between them. CDR1 and CDR2 (germline): SGHTA, FQGNSA.

The J gene is TRBJ2-3, the V gene TRBV30; D is perhaps TRBD2 (6 bases). V was clipped by 0 bases and J by 2 bases, with 12 bases between them. Germline V lookup: CDR1 GTSNPN, CDR2 SVGIG (reference sequence). The CDR3 extends over 15 amino acids. As DNA, the CDR3 is TGTGCCTGGAGTGTACTAGCAGAAAACACAGATACGCAGTATTTT. Translating it yields CAWSVLAENTDTQYF.

The V gene is TRBV14, the J gene TRBJ2-6; 7 nucleotides align to TRBD1. The V segment lost 0 bases and the J segment 0 bases; nucleotides outside the gene matches: 2. The CDR3 is 17 residues long. Germline V CDR1 and CDR2: SGHDN, FVKESK. Here the CDR3 reads CASSQEQGFSGANVLTF. The CDR3 DNA sequence: TGTGCCAGCAGCCAAGAACAGGGGTTCTCTGGGGCCAACGTCCTGACTTTC.

V is TRBV7-6 and J is TRBJ1-5; 7 bases map to TRBD1. After removal of 5 bases from V and 1 base from J, the junction contained 11 bases not matched to a gene. The CDR3 has 17 amino acids. Germline-derived CDR1 and CDR2 are SGHVS and FNYEAQ. The CDR3 region is CASSPPFTDRSNQPQHF. CDR3 DNA sequence: TGTGCCAGCAGCCCCCCCTTTACGGACAGGAGCAATCAGCCCCAGCATTTT.

The V gene is TRBV19, the J gene TRBJ1-3; D uncertain. The germline V gene encodes CDR1 LNHDA and CDR2 SQIVND (reference sequence). The CDR3 length is 16 residues. The V gene lost 5 bases and the J gene lost 4 bases, with 18 bases spanning the gap. The chain's CDR3 is CASSVGVPGFGNTIYF. CDR3 sequence (DNA): TGTGCCAGTAGTGTCGGCGTTCCGGGGTTCGGAAACACCATATATTTT.

The chain carries TRBV14 and TRBJ2-5; 8 bases are a match to TRBD1. Germline loops: CDR1 SGHDN, CDR2 FVKESK. V trimming: 1 base; J trimming: 5 bases; junction bases outside the gene matches: 3. This CDR3 contains 14 residues. The CDR3, as DNA: TGTGCCAGCAGCCAAGGGAACAGGGGGGAGACCCAGTACTTC. Translation gives CASSQGNRGETQYF.

This clone was seen a handful of times. The rearrangement joins TRBV4-2 to TRBJ2-7; possible D gene TRBD2, 5 bases. V was clipped by 5 bases and J by 5 bases, with 19 bases between them. There are 15 residues in the CDR3. CDR1 and CDR2 from the germline V gene are LGHNA and YNFKEQ. The CDR3 nucleotides read TGTGCCAGCAGCGCAATGCGGGTGTATGTCAACGAGCAGTACTTC. It encodes CASSAMRVYVNEQYF.